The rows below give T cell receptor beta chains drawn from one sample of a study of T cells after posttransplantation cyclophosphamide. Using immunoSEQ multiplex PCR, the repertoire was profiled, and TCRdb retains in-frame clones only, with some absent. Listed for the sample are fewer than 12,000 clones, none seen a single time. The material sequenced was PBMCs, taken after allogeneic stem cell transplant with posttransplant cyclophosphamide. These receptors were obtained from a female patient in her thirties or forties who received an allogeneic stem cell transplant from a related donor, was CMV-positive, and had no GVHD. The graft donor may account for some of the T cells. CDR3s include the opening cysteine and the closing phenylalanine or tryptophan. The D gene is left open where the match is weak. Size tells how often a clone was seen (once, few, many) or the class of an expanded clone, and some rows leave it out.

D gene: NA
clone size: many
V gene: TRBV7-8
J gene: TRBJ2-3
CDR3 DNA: TGTGCCAGCAGCTCCCCAACCTGGGCAGGCGTGGGCACAGATACGCAGTATTTT
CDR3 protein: CASSSPTWAGVGTDTQYF

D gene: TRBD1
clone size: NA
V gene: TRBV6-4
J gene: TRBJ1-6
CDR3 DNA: TGTGCCAGCAGTGACTCCGGGACAGGGTACTCACCCCTCCACTTT
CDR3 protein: CASSDSGTGYSPLHF

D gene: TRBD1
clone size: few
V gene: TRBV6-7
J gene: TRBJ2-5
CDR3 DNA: TGTGCCAGCAGTATTCCGGGACAGGGTACGTGGGAGCAGTACTTC
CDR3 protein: CASSIPGQGTWEQYF

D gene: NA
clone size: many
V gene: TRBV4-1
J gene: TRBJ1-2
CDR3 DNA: TGCGCCAGCAGCCAAGATAGGTTCCAGTATGGAGTGGAGGTGTGGTGTGGCTACACCTTC
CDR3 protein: CASSQDRFQYGVEVWCGYTF

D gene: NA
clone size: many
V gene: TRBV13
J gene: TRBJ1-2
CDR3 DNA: TGTGCCAGCAGCCCCACGGGAACTAACTATGGCTACACCTTC
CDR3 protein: CASSPTGTNYGYTF

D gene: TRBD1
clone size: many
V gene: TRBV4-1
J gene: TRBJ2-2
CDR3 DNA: TGCGCCAGCAGCCCCAAGGGGGCAGGGTCCGGGGAGCTGTTTTTT
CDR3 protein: CASSPKGAGSGELFF

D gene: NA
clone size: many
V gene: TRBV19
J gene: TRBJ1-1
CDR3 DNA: TGTGCCAGTAGCAGACCGGACAGAGAGAACACTGAAGCTTTCTTT
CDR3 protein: CASSRPDRENTEAFF

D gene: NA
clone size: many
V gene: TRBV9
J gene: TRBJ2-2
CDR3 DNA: TGTGCCAGCAGCGTAGAGCTAGTCGGGGAGCTGTTTTTT
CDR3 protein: CASSVELVGELFF

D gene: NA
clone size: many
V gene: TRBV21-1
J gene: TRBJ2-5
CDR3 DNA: TGTGCCAGCAGCAAAGAGGGGCTCAGGTACCAAGAGACCCAGTACTTC
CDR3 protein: CASSKEGLRYQETQYF

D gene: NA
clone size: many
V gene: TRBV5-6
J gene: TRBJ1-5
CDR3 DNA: TGTGCCAGCAGCTTTGGTGGTAGGGGTGGTCAGCCCCAGCATTTT
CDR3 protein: CASSFGGRGGQPQHF

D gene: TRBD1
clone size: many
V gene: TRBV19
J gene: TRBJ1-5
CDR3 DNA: TGTGCCAGTAGCTGGACAGGGGGCGATCAGCCCCAGCATTTT
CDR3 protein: CASSWTGGDQPQHF

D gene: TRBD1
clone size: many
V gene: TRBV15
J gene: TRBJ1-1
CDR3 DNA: TGTGGAGACAGGGTTGGGGCCGAGGCTTTCTTT
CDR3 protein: CGDRVGAEAFF

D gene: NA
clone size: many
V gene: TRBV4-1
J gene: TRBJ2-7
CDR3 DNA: TGCGCCAGCAGCCAGGAGGGCTACGAGCAGTACTTC
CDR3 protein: CASSQEGYEQYF

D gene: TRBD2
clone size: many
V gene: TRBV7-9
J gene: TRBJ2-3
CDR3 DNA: TGTGCCAGCAGCTCTCCCGGGACTAGCGTTTTCAGCACAGATACGCAGTATTTT
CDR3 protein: CASSSPGTSVFSTDTQYF

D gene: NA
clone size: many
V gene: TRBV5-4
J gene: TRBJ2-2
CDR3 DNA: TGTGCCAGCAGCTTTTGGGTACAGGGAGGGGAGCTGTTTTTT
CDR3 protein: CASSFWVQGGELFF

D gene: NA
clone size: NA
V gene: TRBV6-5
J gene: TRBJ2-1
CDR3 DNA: TGTGCCGGCAGTTACTACGCACAGGGCAATGAGCAGTTCTTC
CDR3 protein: CAGSYYAQGNEQFF

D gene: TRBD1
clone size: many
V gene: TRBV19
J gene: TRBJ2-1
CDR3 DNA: TGTGCCAGTACGGACAGGGCCCCCCGCCGGCAGTTCTTC
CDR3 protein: CASTDRAPRRQFF

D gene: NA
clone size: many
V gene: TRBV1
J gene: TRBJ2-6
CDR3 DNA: TGCACCAGCAGCCAGGGACGGGGAGGAGGGGTCAACGTCCTGACTTTC
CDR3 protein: CTSSQGRGGGVNVLTF

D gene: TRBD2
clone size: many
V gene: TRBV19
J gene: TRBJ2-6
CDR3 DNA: TGTGCCAGTAGTATTGGGAGGGGCTCTGGGGCCAACGTCCTGACTTTC
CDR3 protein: CASSIGRGSGANVLTF

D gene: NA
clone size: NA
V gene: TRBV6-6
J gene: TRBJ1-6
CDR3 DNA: TGTGCCAGCAGTTTGAGTTCCGGGAAGAATGGTTCACCCCTCCACTTT
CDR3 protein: CASSLSSGKNGSPLHF

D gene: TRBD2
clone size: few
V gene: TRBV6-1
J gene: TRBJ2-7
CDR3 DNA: TGTGCCAGCAGTTCCACCTGGGGGGGGTTGGAGCAGTACTTC
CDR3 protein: CASSSTWGGLEQYF

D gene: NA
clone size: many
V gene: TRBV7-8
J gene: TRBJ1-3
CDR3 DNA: TGTGCCAGCAGTCAAAGCCTCTCGGGAAACACCATATATTTT
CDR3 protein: CASSQSLSGNTIYF

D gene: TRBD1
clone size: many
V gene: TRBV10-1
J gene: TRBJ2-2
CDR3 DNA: TGCGCCAGCAGTGAATCAGGGGGTCTGAACACCGGGGAGCTGTTTTTT
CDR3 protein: CASSESGGLNTGELFF

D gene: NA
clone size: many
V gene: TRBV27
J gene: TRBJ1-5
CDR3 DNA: TGTGCCAGCAGTCCCAAAGGAACCGGCGGAGGGGAGCCCCAGCATTTT
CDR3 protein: CASSPKGTGGGEPQHF

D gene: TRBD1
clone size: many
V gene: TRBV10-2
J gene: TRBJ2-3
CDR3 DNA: TGCGCCAGCAGCCCGGGACAGGGTCCAGATACGCAGTATTTT
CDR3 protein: CASSPGQGPDTQYF

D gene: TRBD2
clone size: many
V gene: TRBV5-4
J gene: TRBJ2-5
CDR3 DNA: TGTGCCAGCAGCTTTAGCGGGACAAATCAAGAGACCCAGTACTTC
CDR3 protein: CASSFSGTNQETQYF

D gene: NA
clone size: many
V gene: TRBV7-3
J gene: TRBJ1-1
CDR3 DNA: TGTGCCAGCAGCTCCGGGGGGGGGAACACTGAAGCTTTCTTT
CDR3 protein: CASSSGGGNTEAFF

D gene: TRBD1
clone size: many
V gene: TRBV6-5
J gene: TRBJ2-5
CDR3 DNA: TGTGCCAGCAGTTATTTCGGACAGGGGGCCGGGACCCAGTACTTC
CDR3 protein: CASSYFGQGAGTQYF

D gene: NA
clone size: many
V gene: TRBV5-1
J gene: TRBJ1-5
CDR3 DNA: TGCGCCAGCAGCTTGGGCGGTTTACAGCCCCAGCATTTT
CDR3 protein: CASSLGGLQPQHF

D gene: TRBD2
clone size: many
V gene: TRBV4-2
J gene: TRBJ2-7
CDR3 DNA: TGTGCCAGCAGCCCCCGTCCCGGGACTACAAACCCCTACGAGCAGTACTTC
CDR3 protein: CASSPRPGTTNPYEQYF

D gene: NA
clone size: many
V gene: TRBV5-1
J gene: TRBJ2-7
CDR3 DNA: TGCGCCAGCAGCTTTGGGCAGATATTCCACGAGCAGTACTTC
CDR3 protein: CASSFGQIFHEQYF

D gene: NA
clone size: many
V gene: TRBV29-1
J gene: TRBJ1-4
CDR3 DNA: TGCAGCGTTGAAGATCTACGGGGGGTTGGTCGAGGAAAACTGTTTTTT
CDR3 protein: CSVEDLRGVGRGKLFF

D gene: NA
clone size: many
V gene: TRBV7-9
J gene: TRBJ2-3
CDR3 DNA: TGTGCCAGCAGCCTTCCAGATACGCAGTATTTT
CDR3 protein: CASSLPDTQYF

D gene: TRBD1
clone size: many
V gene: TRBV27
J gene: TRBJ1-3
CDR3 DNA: TGTGCCAGCAGTCCGGGGACAGGGTCCTCTGGAAACACCATATATTTT
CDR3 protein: CASSPGTGSSGNTIYF

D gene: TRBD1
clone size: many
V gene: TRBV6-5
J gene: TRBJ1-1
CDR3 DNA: TGTGCCAGTAGAGGCACCGGGACAGGGCGAACTGAAGCTTTCTTT
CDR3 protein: CASRGTGTGRTEAFF

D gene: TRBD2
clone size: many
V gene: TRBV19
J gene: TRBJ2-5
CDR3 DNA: TGTGCCAGTAGTAGGGGAGGGAAAGAGACCCAGTACTTC
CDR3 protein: CASSRGGKETQYF

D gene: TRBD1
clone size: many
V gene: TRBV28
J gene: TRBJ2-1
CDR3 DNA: TGTGCCAGCGACAGACAGGGTTACAATGAGCAGTTCTTC
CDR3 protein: CASDRQGYNEQFF

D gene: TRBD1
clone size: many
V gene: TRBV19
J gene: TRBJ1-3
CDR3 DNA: TGTGCCGCGGGACAGGCTGGAAACACCATATATTTT
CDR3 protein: CAAGQAGNTIYF

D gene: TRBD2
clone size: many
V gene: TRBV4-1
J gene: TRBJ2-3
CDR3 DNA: TGCGCCAGCAGAGCGAACGGGGGGGAAAGCACAGATACGCAGTATTTT
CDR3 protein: CASRANGGESTDTQYF

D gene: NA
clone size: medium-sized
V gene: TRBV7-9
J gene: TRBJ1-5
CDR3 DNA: TGTGCCAGCAGTTCCCTTGGGAGGCCCCAGCATTTT
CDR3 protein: CASSSLGRPQHF

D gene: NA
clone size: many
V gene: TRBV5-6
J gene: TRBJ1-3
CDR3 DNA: TGTGCCAGCAGCTGCCCCCCGGCTGGAAACACCATATATTTT
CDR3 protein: CASSCPPAGNTIYF

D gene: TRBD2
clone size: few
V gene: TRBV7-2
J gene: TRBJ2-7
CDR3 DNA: TGTGCCAGCAGCCCGTCCCTCAGCGGGGGGGCTTACGAGCAGTACTTC
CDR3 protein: CASSPSLSGGAYEQYF

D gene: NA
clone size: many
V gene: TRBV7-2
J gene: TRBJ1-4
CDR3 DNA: TGTGCCAGCAGCTTAGGTCAGGCCCCAACTAATGAAAAACTGTTTTTT
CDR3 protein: CASSLGQAPTNEKLFF

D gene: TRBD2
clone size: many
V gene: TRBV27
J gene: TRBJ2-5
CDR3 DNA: TGTGCCAGCAGTTTATGGGGGGGAGGGGAGACCCAGTACTTC
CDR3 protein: CASSLWGGGETQYF

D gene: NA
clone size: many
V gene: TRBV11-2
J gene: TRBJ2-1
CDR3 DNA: TGTGCCAGCAGCTTAGTCCGGGGAAATGAGCAGTTCTTC
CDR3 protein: CASSLVRGNEQFF

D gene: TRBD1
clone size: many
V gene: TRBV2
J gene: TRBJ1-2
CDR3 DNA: TGTGCCAGCAGTAGGGACAGAAACTATGGCTACACCTTC
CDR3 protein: CASSRDRNYGYTF

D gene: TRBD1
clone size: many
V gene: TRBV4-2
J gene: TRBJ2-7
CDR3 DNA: TGTGCCAGCAGCCACTCCTTGGGACAGGGTTCCTACGAGCAGTACTTC
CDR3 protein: CASSHSLGQGSYEQYF

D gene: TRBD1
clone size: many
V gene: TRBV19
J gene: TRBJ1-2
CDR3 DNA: TGTGCCAGTAGTAAACCGGGACAGGCGAGTGGCTACACCTTC
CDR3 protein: CASSKPGQASGYTF

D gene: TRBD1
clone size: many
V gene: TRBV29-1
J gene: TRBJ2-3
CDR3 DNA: TGCAGCGCTAAACCGGGACAGGGGGCAGATACGCAGTATTTT
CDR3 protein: CSAKPGQGADTQYF

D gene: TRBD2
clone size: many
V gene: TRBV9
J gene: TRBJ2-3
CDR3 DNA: TGTGCCAGCAGCGTAGGGACGAGCGGGGGCCTCACAGATACGCAGTATTTT
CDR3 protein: CASSVGTSGGLTDTQYF

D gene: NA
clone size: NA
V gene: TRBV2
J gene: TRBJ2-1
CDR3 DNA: TGTGCCGGCATGGGGGGGGCCAATGAGCAGTTCTTC
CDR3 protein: CAGMGGANEQFF